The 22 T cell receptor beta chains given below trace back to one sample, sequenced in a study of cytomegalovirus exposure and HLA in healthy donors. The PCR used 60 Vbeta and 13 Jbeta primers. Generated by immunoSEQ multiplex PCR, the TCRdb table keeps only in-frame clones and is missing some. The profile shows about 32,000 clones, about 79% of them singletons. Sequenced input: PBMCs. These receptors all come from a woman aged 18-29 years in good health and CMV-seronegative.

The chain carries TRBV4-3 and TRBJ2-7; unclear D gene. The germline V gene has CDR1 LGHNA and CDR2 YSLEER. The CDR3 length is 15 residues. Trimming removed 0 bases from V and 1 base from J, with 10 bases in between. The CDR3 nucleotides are TGCGCCAGCAGCCAAGATTCCTCCAGGTCCTACGAGCAGTACTTC. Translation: CASSQDSSRSYEQYF.

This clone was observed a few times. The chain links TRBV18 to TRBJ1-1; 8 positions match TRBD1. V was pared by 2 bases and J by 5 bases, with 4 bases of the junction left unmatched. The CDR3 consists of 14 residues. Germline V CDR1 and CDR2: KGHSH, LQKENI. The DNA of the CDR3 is TGTGCCAGCTCACCAGGGACAGGTCGAACTGAAGCTTTCTTT. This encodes CASSPGTGRTEAFF.

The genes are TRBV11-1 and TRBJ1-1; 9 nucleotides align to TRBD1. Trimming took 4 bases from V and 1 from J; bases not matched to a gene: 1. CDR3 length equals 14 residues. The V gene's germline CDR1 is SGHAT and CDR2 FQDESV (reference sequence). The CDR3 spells CASSSGQGNTEAFF. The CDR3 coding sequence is TGTGCCAGCAGCTCGGGACAGGGGAACACTGAAGCTTTCTTT. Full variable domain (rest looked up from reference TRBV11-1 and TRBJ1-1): EAEVAQSPRYKITEKSQAVAFWCDPISGHATLYWYRQILGQGPELLVQFQDESVVDDSQLPKDRFSAERLKGVDSTLKIQPAELGDSAMYLCASSSGQGNTEAFFGQGTRLTVV.

The CDR3 spells CASSLVRVRPREKLFF. DNA for the CDR3: TGTGCCAGCAGCTTAGTTCGCGTGCGTCCTAGGGAAAAACTGTTTTTT. The chain has TRBV7-8 and TRBJ1-4; no reliable D call. The length of the CDR3 is 16 residues. The germline CDR1 and CDR2 sequences are SGHVS and FQNEAQ. Trimming took off 1 base at V and 8 bases at J, with 17 bases between the two ends.

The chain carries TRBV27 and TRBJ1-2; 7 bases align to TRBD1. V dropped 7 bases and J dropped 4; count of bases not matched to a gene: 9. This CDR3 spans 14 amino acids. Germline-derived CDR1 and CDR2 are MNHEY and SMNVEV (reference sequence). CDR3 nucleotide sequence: TGTGCCAGCACCAGGACAGGCGAGGGCTATGGCTACACCTTC. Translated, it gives CASTRTGEGYGYTF.

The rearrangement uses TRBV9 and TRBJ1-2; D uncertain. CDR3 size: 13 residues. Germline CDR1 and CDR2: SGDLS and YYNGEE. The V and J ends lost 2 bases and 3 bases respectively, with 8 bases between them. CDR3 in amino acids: CASSVEVDYGYTF. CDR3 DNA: TGTGCCAGCAGCGTGGAGGTTGACTATGGCTACACCTTC.

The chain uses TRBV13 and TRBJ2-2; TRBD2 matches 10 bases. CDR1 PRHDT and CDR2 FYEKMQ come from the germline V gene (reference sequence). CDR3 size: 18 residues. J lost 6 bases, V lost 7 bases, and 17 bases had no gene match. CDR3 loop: CASINDSSTSGPSGELFF. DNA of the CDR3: TGTGCCAGCATCAATGACTCCTCGACTAGCGGGCCCTCCGGGGAGCTGTTTTTT.

CDR3 residues: CASSLGRLAGVSTGELFF. The CDR3 nucleotides are TGTGCCAGCAGCTTAGGCCGACTAGCGGGAGTGAGCACCGGGGAGCTGTTTTTT. This chain uses TRBV13 with TRBJ2-2; 12 nucleotides match TRBD2. CDR1 PRHDT and CDR2 FYEKMQ come from the germline V gene (reference sequence). V shed 0 bases and J 4 bases; nucleotides not matched to a gene: 6. The CDR3 sequence is 18 residues long.

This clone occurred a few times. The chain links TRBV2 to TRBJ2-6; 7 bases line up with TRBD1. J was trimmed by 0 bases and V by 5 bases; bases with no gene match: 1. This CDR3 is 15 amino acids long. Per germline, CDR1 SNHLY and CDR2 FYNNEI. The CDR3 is CASSRDSSGANVLTF. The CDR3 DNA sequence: TGTGCCAGCAGTAGGGACAGCTCTGGGGCCAACGTCCTGACTTTC.

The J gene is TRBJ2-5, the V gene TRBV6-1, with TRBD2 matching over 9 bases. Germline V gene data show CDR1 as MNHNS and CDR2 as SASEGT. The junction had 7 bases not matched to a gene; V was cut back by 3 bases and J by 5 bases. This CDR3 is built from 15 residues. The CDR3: CASSEAGGAGETQYF. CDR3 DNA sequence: TGTGCCAGCAGTGAGGCGGGAGGGGCCGGGGAGACCCAGTACTTC.

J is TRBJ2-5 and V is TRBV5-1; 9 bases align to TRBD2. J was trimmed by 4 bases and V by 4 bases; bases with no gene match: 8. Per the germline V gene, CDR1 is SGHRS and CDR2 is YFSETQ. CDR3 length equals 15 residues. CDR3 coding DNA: TGCGCCAGCAGCCTCCAAGCGCGGGAGGGAGAGACCCAGTACTTC. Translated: CASSLQAREGETQYF.

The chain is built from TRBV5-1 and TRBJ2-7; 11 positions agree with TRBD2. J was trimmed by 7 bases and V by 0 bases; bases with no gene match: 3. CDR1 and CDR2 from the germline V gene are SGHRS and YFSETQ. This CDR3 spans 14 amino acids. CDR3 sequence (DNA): TGCGCCAGCAGCTTGGGGCTAGCGGGAGGTGAGCAGTACTTC. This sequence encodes CASSLGLAGGEQYF.

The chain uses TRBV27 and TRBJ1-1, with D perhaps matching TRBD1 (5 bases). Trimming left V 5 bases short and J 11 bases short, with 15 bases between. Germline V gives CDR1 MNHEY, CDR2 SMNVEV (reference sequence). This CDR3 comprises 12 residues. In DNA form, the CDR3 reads TGTGCCAGCAGTCCTACGGGACTTCATGCTTTCTTT. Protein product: CASSPTGLHAFF.

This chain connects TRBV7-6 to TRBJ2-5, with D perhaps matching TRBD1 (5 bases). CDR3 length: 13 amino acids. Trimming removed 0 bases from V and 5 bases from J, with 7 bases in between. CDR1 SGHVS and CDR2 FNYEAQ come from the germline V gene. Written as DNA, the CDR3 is TGTGCCAGCAGCTTAGCCAGACAGGAGACCCAGTACTTC. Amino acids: CASSLARQETQYF.

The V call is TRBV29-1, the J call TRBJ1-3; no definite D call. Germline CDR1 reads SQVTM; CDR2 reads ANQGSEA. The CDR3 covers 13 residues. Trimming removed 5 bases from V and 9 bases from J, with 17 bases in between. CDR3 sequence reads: CSVRARALVTIYF. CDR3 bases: TGCAGCGTTAGGGCGAGGGCCTTAGTCACCATATATTTT.

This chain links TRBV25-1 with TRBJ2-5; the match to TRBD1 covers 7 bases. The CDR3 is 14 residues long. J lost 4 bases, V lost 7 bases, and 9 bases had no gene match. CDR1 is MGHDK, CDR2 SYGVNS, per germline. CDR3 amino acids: CASTPTGKGETQYF. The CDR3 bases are TGTGCCAGCACACCGACAGGGAAGGGAGAGACCCAGTACTTC.

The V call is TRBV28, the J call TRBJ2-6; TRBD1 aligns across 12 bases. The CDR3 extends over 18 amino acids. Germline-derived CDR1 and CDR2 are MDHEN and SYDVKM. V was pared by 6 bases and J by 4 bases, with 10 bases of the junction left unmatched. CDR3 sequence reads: CASRILGTGGTGANVLTF. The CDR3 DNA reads TGTGCCAGCAGGATCCTCGGGACAGGGGGCACAGGGGCCAACGTCCTGACTTTC.

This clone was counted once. The CDR3 DNA reads as TGTGCCAGTAGTATAGGTCGGACCGGGGAGCTGTTTTTT. It yields the protein CASSIGRTGELFF. This chain uses TRBV19 with TRBJ2-2; D is uncertain. Germline V lookup: CDR1 LNHDA, CDR2 SQIVND (reference sequence). V was pared by 1 base and J by 5 bases, with 5 bases between. The CDR3 spans 13 residues.

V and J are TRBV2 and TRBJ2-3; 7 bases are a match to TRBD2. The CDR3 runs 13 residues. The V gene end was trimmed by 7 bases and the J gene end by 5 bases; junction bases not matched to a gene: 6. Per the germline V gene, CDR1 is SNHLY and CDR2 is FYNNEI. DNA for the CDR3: TGTGCCAGCATCCAGCGGGAAGGAGATACGCAGTATTTT. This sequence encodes CASIQREGDTQYF.

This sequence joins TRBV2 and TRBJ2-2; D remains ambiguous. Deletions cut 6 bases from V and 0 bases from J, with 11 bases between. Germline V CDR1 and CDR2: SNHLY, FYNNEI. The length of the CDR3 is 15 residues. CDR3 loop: CASRMAHANTGELFF. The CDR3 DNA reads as TGTGCCAGCAGAATGGCTCACGCGAACACCGGGGAGCTGTTTTTT.

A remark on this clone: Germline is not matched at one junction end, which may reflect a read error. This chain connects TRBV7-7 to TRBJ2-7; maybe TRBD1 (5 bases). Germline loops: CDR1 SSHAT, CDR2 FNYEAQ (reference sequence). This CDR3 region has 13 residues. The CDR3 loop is CASSPDSGGEQHF. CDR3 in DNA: TGTGCCAGCAGCCCAGACAGTGGTGGAGAGCAGCACTTC.

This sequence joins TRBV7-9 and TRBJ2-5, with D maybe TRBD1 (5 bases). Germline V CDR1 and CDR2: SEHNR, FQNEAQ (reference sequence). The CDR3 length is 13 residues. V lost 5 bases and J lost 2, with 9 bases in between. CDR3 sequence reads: CASSRTTQETQYF. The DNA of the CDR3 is TGTGCCAGCAGCCGGACAACACAAGAGACCCAGTACTTC.